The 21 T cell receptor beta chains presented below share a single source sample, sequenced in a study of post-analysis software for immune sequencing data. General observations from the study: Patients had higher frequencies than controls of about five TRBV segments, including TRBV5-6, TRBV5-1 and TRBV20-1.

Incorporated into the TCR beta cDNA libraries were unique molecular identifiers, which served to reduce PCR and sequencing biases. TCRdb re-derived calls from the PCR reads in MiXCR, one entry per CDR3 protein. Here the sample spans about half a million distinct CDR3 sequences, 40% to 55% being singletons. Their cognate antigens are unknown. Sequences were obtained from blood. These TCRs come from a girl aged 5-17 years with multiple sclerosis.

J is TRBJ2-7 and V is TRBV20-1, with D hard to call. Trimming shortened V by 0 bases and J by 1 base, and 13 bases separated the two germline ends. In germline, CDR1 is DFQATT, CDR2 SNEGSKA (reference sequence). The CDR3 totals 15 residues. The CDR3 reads CSARDPNRLSYEQYF. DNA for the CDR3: TGCAGTGCTAGAGATCCCAACCGGCTATCCTACGAGCAGTACTTC.

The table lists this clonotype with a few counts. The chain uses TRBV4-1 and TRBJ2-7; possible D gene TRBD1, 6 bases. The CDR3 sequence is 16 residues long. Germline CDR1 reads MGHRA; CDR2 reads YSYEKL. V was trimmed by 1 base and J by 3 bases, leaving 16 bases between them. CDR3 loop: CASSQAFRGVVYEQYF. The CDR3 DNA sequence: TGCGCCAGCAGCCAAGCTTTCAGGGGTGTTGTCTACGAGCAGTACTTC.

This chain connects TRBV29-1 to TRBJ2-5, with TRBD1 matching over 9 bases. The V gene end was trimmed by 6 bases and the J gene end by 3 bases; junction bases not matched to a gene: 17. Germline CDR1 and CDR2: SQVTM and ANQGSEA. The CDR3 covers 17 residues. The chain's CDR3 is CSVRRQGEMRVKETQYF. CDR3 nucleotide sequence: TGCAGCGTCCGAAGACAGGGGGAGATGAGGGTAAAAGAGACCCAGTACTTC.

The CDR3: CASSSTGYEQFF. CDR3 bases: TGTGCCAGCAGCTCGACAGGGTATGAGCAGTTCTTC. The chain joins TRBV7-9 to TRBJ2-1; 7 bases fit TRBD1. CDR3 length: 12 amino acids. The junction had 2 bases not matched to a gene; V was cut back by 4 bases and J by 8 bases. The germline gives CDR1 SEHNR, CDR2 FQNEAQ (reference sequence).

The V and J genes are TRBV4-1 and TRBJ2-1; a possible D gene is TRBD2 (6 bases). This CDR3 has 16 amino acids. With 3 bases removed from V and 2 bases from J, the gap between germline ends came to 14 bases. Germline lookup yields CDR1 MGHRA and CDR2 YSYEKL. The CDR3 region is CASSQLLTGAYNEQFF. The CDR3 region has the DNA TGCGCCAGCAGCCAGTTACTAACGGGAGCCTACAATGAGCAGTTCTTC.

CDR3 DNA sequence: TGTGCCAGCAGTGAGTACGGGATGACCTACGAGCAGTACTTC. It codes for CASSEYGMTYEQYF. V is TRBV2 and J is TRBJ2-7; tentatively, D is TRBD2 (5 bases). CDR3 length: 14 amino acids. CDR1 and CDR2 (germline): SNHLY, FYNNEI. Deletions cut 3 bases from V and 2 bases from J, with 11 bases between. The full variable domain, rest sourced from reference TRBV2 and TRBJ2-7, is EPEVTQTPSHQVTQMGQEVILRCVPISNHLYFYWYRQILGQKVEFLVSFYNNEISEKSEIFDDQFSVERPDGSNFTLKIRSTKLEDSAMYFCASSEYGMTYEQYFGPGTRLTVT.

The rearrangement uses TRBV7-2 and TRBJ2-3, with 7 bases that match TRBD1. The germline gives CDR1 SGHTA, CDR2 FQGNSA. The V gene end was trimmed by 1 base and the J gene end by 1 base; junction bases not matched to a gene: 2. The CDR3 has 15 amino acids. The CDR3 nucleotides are TGTGCCAGCAGCTTAGGACAGGGCGGCACAGATACGCAGTATTTT. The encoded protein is CASSLGQGGTDTQYF.

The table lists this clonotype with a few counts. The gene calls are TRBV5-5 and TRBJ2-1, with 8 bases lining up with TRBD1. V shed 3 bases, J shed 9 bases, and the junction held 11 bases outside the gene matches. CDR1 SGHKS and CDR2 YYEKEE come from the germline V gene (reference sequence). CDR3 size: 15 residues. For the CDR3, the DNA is TGTGCCAGCAGCTCCCCCAGGGGGCGAGTGGGTGAGCAGTTCTTC. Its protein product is CASSSPRGRVGEQFF.

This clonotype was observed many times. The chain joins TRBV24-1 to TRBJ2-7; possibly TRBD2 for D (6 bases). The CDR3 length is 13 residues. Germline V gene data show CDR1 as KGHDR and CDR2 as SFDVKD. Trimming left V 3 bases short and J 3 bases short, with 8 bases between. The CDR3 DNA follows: TGTGCCACCAGTGATGGGGGGAACTACGAGCAGTACTTC. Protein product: CATSDGGNYEQYF.

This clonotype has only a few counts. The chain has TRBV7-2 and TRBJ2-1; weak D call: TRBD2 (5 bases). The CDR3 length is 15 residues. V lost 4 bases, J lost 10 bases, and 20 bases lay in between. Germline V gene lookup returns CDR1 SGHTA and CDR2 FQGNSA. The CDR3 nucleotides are TGTGCCAGCAGCTCGGTTGGCGGCGTCGGGGAGGAGCAGTTCTTC. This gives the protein CASSSVGGVGEEQFF.

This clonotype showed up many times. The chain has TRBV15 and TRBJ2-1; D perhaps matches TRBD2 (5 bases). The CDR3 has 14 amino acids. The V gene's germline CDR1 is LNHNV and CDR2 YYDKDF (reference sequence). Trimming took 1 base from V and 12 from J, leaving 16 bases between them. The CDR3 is CATSRAGGRVWQFF. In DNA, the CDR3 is TGTGCCACCAGCAGAGCGGGCGGGCGCGTTTGGCAGTTCTTC.

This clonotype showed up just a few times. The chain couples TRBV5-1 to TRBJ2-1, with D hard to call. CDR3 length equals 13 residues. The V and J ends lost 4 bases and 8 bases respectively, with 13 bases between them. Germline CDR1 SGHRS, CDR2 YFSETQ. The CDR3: CASSLNSAHEQFF. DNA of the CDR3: TGCGCCAGCAGCCTGAACTCCGCACATGAGCAGTTCTTC.

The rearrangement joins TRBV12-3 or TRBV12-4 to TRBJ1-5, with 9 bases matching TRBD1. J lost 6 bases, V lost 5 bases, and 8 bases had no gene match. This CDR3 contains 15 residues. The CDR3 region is CASSTAGTGIQPQHF. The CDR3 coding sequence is TGTGCCAGCAGTACCGCCGGGACAGGGATTCAGCCCCAGCATTTT.

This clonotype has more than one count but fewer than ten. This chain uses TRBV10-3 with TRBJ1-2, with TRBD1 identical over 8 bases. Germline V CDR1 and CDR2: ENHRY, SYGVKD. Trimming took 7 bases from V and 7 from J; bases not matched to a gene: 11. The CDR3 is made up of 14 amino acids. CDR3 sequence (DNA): TGTGCCATCACCCCGTCGCTGACAGGGGTTGGCTACACCTTC. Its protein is CAITPSLTGVGYTF.

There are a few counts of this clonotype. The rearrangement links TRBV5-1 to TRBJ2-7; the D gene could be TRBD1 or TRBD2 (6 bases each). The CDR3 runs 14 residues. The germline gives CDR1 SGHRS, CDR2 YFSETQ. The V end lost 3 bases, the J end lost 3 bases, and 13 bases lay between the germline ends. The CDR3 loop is CASSWRDTHYEQYF. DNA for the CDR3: TGCGCCAGCAGCTGGCGGGACACCCACTACGAGCAGTACTTC.

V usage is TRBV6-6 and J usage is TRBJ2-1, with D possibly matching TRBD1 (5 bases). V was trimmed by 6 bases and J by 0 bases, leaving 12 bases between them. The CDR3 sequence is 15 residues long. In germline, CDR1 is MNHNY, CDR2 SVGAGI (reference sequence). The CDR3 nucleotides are TGTGCCAGCAGAGTAACAGGTAACTCCTACAATGAGCAGTTCTTC. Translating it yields CASRVTGNSYNEQFF.

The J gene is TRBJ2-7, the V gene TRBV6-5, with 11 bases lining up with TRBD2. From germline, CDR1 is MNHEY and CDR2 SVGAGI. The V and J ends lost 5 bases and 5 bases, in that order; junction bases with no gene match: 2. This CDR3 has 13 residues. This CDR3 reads CASSGTSGNEQYF. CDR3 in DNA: TGTGCCAGCAGTGGGACTAGCGGAAACGAGCAGTACTTC.

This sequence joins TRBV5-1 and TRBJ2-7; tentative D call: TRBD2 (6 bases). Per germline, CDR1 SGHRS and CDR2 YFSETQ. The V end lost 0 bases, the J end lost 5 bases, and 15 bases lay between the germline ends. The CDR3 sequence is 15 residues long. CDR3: CASSLEVVGGNEQYF. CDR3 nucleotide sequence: TGCGCCAGCAGCTTGGAAGTCGTGGGGGGAAACGAGCAGTACTTC.

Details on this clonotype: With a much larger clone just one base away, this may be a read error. CDR3 DNA sequence: TGTGCCAGCCAAAGGGGGGACTACTACGAGCAGTTCTTC. Encoded protein: CASQRGDYYEQFF. The genes are TRBV2 and TRBJ2-7, with D possibly being TRBD2 (7 bases). The J call is uncertain, as TRBJ2-1 better fits the DNA end. The germline CDR1 and CDR2 sequences are SNHLY and FYNNEI. The CDR3 totals 13 residues.

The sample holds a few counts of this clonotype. The CDR3 spells CASTPRREGPSGANVLTF. The CDR3 bases are TGTGCCAGCACCCCACGCCGGGAGGGCCCCTCTGGGGCCAACGTCCTGACTTTC. The J gene is TRBJ2-6, the V gene TRBV6-1, with 8 bases that match TRBD2. The CDR3 spans 18 residues. Germline trimming cut 7 bases from V and 0 bases from J; bases unmatched to any gene: 11. Germline V gene sequence: CDR1 MNHNS, CDR2 SASEGT.

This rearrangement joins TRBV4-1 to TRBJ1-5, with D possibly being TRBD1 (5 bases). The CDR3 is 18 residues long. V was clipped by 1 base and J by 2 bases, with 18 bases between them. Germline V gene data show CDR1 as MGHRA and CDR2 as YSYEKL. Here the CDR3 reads CASSQGGLVGVRNQPQHF. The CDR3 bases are TGCGCCAGCAGCCAAGGGGGTCTGGTAGGGGTTCGCAATCAGCCCCAGCATTTT.